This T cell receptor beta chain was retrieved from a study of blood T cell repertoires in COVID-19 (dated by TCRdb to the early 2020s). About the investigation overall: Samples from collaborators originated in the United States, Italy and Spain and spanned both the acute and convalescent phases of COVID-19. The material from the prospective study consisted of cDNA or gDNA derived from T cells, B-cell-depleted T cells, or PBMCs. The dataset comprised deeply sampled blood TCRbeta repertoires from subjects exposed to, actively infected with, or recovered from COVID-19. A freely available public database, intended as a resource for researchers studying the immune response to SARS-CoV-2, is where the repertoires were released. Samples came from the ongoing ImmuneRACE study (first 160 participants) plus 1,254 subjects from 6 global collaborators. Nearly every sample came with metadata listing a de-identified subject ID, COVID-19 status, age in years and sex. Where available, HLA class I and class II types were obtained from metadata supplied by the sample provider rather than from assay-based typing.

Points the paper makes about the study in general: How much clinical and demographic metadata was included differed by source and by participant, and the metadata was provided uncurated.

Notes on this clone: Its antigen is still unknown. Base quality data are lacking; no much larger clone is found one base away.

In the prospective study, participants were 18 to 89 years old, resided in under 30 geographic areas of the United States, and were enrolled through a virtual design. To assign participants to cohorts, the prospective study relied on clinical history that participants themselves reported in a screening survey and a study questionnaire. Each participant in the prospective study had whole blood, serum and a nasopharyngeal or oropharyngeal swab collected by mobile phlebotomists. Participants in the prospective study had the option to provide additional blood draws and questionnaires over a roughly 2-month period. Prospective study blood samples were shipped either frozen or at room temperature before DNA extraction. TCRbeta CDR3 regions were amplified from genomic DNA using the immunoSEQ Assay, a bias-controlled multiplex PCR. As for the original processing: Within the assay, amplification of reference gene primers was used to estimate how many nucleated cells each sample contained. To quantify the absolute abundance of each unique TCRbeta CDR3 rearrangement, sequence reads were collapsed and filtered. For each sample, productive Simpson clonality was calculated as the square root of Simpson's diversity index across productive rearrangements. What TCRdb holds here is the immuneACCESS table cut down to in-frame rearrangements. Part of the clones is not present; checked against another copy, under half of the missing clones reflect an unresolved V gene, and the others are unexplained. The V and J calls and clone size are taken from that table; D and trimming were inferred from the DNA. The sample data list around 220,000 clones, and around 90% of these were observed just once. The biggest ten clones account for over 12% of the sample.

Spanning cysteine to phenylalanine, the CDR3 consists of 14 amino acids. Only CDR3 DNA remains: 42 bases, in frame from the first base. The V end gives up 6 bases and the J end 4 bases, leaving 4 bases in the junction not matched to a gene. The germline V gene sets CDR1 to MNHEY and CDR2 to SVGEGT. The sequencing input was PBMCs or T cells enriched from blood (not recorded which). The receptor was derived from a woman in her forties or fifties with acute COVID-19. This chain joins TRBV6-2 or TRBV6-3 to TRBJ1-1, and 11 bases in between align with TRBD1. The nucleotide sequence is TGTGCCAGCAGCCGGGACAGGGGGGGCACTGAAGCTTTCTTT. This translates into CASSRDRGGTEAFF.